The rows below give T cell receptor beta chains drawn from one sample of a study of cytomegalovirus exposure and HLA in healthy donors. This table comes from immunoSEQ multiplex PCR, and its TCRdb copy is limited to in-frame clones, with some not included. Among 130,000 or so clones listed, 70% to 80% were seen once. Sequenced: PBMCs. Every receptor here comes from a young man in good health and CMV-seronegative. The CDR3 runs from the conserved cysteine through the conserved F or W. A row's size may be missing; if present it is once, few, many or a size class.

V	size	J	CDR3
TRBV10-3	-	TRBJ2-7	CAISPTTGRAYEQYF
TRBV6-5	-	TRBJ2-1	CASRRTSGGREQFF
TRBV27	-	TRBJ1-3	CASSSPDRDGNTIYF
TRBV4-3	-	TRBJ2-2	CASSQGRQDATNTGELFF
TRBV30	few	TRBJ2-3	CAWTPPSATDTQYF
TRBV2	few	TRBJ2-7	CARIAGGSYEQYF
TRBV6-4	-	TRBJ1-1	CASSDSGGSGTEAFF
TRBV7-2	-	TRBJ2-7	CASSLWPGGGTDFYEQYF
TRBV5-1	-	TRBJ2-1	CASSPEAAGGEMGKQFF
TRBV4-1	-	TRBJ1-2	CASSQNLREDLGGYTF
TRBV29-1	-	TRBJ1-2	CSVGPPDYGYTF
TRBV7-6	few	TRBJ2-3	CASSLGVAGGRDTQYF
TRBV10-3	-	TRBJ2-7	CAISADRGEQYF
TRBV4-1	-	TRBJ1-5	CASSQDEGAGRHQPQHF
TRBV5-5	-	TRBJ2-5	CASSLGSSSQETQYF
TRBV5-3	-	TRBJ2-6	CARSLGHGRGANVLTF
TRBV27	-	TRBJ2-7	CASSWSGTSSSYEQYF
TRBV5-6	-	TRBJ2-5	CASSLFGTGVSETQYF
TRBV7-9	-	TRBJ2-3	CASSPPASGRGRSDTQYF
TRBV4-1	-	TRBJ2-6	CASSRAPHRDPLSGANVLTF
TRBV19	few	TRBJ1-5	CASSIGAVYSNQPQHF
TRBV18	-	TRBJ1-1	CASSLQGDTEAFF
TRBV19	-	TRBJ1-5	CASGRDRMNQPQHF
TRBV19	-	TRBJ1-1	CASSIDLGGEAFF
TRBV5-1	once	TRBJ1-1	CASSLAGPNTEAFF
TRBV4-2	-	TRBJ2-1	CASSQDHRRGGLGMGEQFF
TRBV7-3	-	TRBJ2-7	CASSLDRGNEQYF
TRBV27	-	TRBJ1-4	CASKLGGSSEKLFF
TRBV11-3	-	TRBJ2-2	CASSARTSGGELFF
TRBV18	-	TRBJ2-3	CASSPGAGGEDTQYF